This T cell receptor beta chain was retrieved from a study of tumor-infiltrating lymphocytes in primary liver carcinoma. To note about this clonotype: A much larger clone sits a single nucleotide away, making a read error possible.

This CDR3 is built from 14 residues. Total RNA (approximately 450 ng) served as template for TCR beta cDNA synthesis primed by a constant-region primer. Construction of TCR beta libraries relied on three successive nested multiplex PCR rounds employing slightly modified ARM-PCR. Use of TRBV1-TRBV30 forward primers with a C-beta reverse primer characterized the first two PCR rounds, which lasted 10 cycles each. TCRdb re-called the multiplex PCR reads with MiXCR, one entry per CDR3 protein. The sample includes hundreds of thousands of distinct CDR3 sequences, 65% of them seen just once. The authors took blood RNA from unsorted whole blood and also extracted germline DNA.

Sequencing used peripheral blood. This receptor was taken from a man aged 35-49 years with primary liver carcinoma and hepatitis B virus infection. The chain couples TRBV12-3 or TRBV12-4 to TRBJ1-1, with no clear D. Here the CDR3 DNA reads TGTGCCAGCAGTTTACAGGCGACGAACTCTGAAGCTTTCTTT. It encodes CASSLQATNSEAFF.